This TCR beta chain was documented in a study of PD-1 blockade in classical Hodgkin lymphoma. This clone appeared a few times. Its antigen is unidentified. TCRdb keeps only in-frame clones here, not all; method: immunoSEQ multiplex PCR. The sample has roughly 20,000 clones; roughly 89% are singletons. Notes on the study in general: Nothing has yet pinned down what causes the repertoire differences, possibly disease activity or prior therapy. Diversity similar to that of newly diagnosed patients was seen at baseline in complete responders.

All the patients suffered relapse after autologous stem cell transplantation, and brentuximab vedotin exposure differed. Classification of best responses gave complete response, partial response or progressive disease. Per germline, CDR1 SGHRS and CDR2 YFSETQ. The trim removed 4 bases at V and 6 bases at J, leaving 16 bases unmatched. CDR3 length: 17 residues. This TCR derives from a human donor with classical Hodgkin lymphoma. The V gene is TRBV5-1, the J gene TRBJ2-1; 7 bases map to TRBD2. Source: peripheral blood mononuclear cells (PBMCs), taken before the second cycle of nivolumab. CDR3 bases: TGCGCCAGCAGCAGAACAAATTCGGGAGGCCGGGGCAATGAGCAGTTCTTC. Translated: CASSRTNSGGRGNEQFF.